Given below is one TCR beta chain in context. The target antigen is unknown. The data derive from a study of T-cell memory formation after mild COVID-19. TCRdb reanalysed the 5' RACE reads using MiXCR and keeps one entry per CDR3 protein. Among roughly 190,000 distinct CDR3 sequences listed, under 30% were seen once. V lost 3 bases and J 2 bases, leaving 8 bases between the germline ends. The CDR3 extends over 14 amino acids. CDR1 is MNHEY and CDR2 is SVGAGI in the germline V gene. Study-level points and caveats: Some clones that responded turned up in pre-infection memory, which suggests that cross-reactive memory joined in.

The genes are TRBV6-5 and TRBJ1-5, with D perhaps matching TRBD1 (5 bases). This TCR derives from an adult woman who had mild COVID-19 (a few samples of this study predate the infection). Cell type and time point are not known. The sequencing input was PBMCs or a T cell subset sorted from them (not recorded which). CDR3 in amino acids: CASSYRGGNQPQHF. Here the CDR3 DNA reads TGTGCCAGCAGTTATAGGGGAGGCAATCAGCCCCAGCATTTT.